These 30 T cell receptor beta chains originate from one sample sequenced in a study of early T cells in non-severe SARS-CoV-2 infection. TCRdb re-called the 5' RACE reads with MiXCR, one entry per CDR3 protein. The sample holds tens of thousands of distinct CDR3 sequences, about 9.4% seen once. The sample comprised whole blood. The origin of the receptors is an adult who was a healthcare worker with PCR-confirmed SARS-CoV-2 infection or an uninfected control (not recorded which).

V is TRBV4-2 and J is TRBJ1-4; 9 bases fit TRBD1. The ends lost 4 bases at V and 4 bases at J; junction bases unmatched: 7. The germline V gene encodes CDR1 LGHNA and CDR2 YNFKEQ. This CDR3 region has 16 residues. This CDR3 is CASSRGRDRVNEKLFF. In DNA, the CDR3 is TGTGCCAGCAGCCGCGGCCGGGACAGGGTTAATGAAAAACTGTTTTTT.

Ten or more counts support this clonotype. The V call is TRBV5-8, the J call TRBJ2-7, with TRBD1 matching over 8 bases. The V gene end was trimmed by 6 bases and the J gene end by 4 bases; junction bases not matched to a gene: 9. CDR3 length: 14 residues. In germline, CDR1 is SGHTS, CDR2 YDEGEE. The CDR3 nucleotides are TGTGCCAGCAACCCCCGGGACAGGTGGTACGAGCAGTACTTC. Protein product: CASNPRDRWYEQYF.

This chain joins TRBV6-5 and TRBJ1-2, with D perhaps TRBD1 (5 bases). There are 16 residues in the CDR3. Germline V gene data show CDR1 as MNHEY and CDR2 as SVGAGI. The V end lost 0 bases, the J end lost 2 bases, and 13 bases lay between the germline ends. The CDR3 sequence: CASSYSGAELNYGYTF. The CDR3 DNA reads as TGTGCCAGCAGTTACTCCGGGGCAGAGCTCAACTATGGCTACACCTTC.

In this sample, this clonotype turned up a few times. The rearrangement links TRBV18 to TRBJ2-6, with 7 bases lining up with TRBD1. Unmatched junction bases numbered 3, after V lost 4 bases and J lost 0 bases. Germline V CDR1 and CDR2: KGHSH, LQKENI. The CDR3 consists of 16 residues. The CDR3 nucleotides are TGTGCCAGCTCACTGGGACAGTCCTCTGGGGCCAACGTCCTGACTTTC. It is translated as CASSLGQSSGANVLTF. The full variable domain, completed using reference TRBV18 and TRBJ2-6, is NAGVMQNPRHLVRRRGQEARLRCSPMKGHSHVYWYRQLPEEGLKFMVYLQKENIIDESGMPKERFSAEFPKEGPSILRIQQVVRGDSAAYFCASSLGQSSGANVLTFGAGSRLTVL.

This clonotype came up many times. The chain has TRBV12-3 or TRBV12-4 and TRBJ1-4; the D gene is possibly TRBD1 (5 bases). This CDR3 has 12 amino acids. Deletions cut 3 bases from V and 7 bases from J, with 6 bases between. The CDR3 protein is CASSFDSEKLFF. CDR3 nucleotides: TGTGCCAGCAGTTTCGACAGTGAAAAACTGTTTTTT.

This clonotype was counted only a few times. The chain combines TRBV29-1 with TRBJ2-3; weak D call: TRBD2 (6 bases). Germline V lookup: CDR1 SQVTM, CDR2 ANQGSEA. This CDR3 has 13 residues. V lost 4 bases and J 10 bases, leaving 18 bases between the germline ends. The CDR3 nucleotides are TGCAGCGTTGGGAACGCCGGGAGAACCGCGCAGTATTTT. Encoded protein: CSVGNAGRTAQYF.

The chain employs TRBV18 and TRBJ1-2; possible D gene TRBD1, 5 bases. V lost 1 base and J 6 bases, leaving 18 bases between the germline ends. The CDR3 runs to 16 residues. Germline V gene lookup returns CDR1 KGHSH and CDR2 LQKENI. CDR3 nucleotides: TGTGCCAGCTCACCACGAGTAGGGGCGAAGGGAAATGGCTACACCTTC. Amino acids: CASSPRVGAKGNGYTF.

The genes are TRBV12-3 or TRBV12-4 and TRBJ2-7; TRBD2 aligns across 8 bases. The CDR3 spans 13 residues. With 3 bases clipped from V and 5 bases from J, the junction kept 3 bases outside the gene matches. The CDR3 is CASSLLLADEQYF. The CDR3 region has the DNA TGTGCCAGCAGTTTGTTACTAGCGGACGAGCAGTACTTC.

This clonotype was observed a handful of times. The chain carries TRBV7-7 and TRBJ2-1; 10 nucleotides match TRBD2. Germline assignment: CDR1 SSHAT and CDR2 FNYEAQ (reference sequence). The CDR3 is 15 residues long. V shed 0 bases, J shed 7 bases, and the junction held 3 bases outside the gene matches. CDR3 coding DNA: TGTGCCAGCAGCTTAGCCCTAGCGGGGGAGAATGAGCAGTTCTTC. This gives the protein CASSLALAGENEQFF.

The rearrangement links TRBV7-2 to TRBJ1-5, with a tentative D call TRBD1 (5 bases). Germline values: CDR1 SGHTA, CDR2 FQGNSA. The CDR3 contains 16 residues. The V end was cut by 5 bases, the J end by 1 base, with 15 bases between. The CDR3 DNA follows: TGTGCCAGCAGCCGCTCGCATGGACAAAGCAATCAGCCCCAGCATTTT. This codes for CASSRSHGQSNQPQHF.

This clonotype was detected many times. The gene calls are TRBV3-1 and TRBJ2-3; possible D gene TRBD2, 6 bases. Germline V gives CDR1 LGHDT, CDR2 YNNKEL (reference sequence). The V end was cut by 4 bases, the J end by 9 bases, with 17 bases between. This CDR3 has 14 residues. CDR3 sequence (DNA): TGTGCCAGCAGCCGGGACTCCGGCTCTAAGACGCAGTATTTT. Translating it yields CASSRDSGSKTQYF.

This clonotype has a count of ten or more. CDR3: CASSTGQGNVLTF. In DNA form, the CDR3 reads TGTGCCAGTAGTACCGGACAGGGAAACGTCCTGACTTTC. The chain uses TRBV19 and TRBJ2-6; 8 bases are shared with TRBD1. V lost 4 bases to trimming and J lost 10 bases; unmatched junction nucleotides: 3. The CDR3 spans 13 residues. Germline loops: CDR1 LNHDA, CDR2 SQIVND (reference sequence).

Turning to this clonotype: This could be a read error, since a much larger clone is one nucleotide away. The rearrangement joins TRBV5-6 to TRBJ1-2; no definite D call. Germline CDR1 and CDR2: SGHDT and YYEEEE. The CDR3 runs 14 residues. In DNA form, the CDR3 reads TGTGCCAGCAGCTTGAAGCTTTGGTACTCTGGCTACGCCTTC. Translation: CASSLKLWYSGYAF.

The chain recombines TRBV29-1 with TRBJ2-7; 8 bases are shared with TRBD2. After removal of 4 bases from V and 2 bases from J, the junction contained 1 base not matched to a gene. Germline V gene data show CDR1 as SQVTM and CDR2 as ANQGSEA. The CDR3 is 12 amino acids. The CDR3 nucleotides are TGCAGCGTTGTAGCGGGACCCTACGAGCAGTACTTC. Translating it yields CSVVAGPYEQYF.

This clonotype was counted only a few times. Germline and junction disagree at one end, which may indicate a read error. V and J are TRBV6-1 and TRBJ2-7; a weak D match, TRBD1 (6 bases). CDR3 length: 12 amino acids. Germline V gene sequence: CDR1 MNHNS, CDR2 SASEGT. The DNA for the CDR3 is TGTGCAAGCAGGGACATCTCCTACGAGCAGTACTTC. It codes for CASRDISYEQYF.

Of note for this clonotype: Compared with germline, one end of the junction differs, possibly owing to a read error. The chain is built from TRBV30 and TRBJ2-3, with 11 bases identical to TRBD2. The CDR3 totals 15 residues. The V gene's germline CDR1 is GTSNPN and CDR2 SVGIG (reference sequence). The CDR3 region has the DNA TGTGCCTGGACCAGACTAGCGGGATACACAGATACGCAGTTTTTT. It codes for CAWTRLAGYTDTQFF.

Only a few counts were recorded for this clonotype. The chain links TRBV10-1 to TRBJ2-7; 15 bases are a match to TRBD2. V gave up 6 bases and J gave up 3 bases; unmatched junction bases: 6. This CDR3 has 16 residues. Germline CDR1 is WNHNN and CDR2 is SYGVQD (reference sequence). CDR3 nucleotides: TGCGCCAGCAGCGGGACTAGCGGGGGGTCCCTCTACGAGCAGTACTTC. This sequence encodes CASSGTSGGSLYEQYF.

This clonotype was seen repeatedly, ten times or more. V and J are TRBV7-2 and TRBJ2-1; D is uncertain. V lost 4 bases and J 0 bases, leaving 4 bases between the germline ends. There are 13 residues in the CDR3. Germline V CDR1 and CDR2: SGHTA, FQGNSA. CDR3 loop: CASSYSSYNEQFF. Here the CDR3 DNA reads TGTGCCAGCAGCTACAGCTCCTACAATGAGCAGTTCTTC. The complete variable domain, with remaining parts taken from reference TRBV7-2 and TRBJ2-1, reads GAGVSQSPSNKVTEKGKDVELRCDPISGHTALYWYRQSLGQGLEFLIYFQGNSAPDKSGLPSDRFSAERTGGSVSTLTIQRTQQEDSAVYLCASSYSSYNEQFFGPGTRLTVL.

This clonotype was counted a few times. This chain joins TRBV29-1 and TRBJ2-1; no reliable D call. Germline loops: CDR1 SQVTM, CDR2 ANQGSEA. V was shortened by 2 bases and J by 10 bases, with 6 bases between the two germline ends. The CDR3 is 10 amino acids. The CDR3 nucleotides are TGCAGCGTTGAACGTGAAGAGCAGTTCTTC. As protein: CSVEREEQFF.

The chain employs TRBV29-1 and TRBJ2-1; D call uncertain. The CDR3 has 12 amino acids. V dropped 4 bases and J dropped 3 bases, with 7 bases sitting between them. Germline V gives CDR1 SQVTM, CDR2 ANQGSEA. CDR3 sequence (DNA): TGCAGCGTTGTGCCGGGCTACAATGAGCAGTTCTTC. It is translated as CSVVPGYNEQFF.

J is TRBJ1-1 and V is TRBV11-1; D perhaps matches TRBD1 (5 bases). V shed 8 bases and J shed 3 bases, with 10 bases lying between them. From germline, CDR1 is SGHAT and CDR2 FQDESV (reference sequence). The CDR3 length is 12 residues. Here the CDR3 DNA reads TGTGCCAGCGGAAGCAGGGACACTGAAGCTTTCTTT. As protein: CASGSRDTEAFF.

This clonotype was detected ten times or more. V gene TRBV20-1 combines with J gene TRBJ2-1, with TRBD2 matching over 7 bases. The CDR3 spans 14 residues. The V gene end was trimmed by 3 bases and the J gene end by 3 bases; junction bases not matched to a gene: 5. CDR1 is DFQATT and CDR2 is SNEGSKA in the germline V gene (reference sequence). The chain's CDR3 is CSARSLADYNEQFF. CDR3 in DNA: TGCAGTGCTAGGAGTCTAGCGGACTACAATGAGCAGTTCTTC.

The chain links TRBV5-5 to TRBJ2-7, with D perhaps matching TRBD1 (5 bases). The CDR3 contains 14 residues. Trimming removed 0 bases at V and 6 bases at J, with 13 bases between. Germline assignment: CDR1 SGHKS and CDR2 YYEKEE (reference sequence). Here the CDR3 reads CASSLADSRREQYF. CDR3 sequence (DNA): TGTGCCAGCAGCTTGGCCGACAGTCGTCGCGAGCAGTACTTC.

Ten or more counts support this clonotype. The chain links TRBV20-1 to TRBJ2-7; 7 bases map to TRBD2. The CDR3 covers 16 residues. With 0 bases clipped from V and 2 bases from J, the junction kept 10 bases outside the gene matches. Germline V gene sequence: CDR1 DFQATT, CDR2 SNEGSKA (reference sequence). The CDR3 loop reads CSARDNGAGDPYEQYF. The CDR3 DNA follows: TGCAGTGCTAGAGATAACGGGGCGGGAGACCCCTACGAGCAGTACTTC.

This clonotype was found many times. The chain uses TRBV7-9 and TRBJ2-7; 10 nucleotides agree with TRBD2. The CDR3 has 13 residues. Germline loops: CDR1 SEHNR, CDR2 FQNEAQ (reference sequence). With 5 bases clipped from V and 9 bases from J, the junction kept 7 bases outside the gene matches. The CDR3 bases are TGTGCCAGCAGCCGAGGACTAGCGGAAACGCAGTACTTC. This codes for CASSRGLAETQYF.

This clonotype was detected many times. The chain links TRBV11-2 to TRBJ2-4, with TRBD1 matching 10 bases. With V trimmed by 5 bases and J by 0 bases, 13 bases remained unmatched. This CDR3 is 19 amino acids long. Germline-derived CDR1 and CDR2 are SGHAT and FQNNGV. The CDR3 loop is CASSQSRDRGGLAKNIQYF. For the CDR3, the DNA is TGTGCCAGCAGCCAGTCCCGGGACAGGGGCGGACTAGCCAAAAACATTCAGTACTTC.

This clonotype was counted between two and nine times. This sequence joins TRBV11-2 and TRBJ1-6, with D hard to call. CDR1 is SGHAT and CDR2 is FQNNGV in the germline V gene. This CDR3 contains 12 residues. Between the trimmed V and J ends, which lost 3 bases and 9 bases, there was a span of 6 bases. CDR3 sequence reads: CASSFETSPLHF. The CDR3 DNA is TGTGCCAGCAGCTTCGAAACTTCACCCCTCCACTTT.

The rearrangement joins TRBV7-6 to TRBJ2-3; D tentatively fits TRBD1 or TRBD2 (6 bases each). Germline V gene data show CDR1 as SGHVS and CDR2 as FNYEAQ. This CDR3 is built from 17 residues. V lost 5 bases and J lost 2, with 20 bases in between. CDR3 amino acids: CASSVGGGGTTTDTQYF. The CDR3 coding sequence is TGTGCCAGCAGCGTAGGAGGTGGGGGGACAACCACAGATACGCAGTATTTT. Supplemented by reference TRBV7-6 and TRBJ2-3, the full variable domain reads GAGVSQSPRYKVTKRGQDVALRCDPISGHVSLYWYRQALGQGPEFLTYFNYEAQQDKSGLPNDRFSAERPEGSISTLTIQRTEQRDSAMYRCASSVGGGGTTTDTQYFGPGTRLTVL.

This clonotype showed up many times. The DNA of the CDR3 is TGCGCCAGCAGCCAACCGAAGGGGCAGTTCTTC. Its protein is CASSQPKGQFF. The chain is built from TRBV4-3 and TRBJ2-1; D is uncertain. Deletions cut 2 bases from V and 12 bases from J, with 8 bases between. There are 11 residues in the CDR3. CDR1 is LGHNA, CDR2 YSLEER, per germline.

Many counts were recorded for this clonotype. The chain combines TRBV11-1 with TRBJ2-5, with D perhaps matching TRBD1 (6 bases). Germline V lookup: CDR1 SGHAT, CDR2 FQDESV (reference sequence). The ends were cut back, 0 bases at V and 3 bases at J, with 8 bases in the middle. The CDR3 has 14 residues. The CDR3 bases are TGTGCCAGCAGCTTAGCGTGGACAGAAGAGACCCAGTACTTC. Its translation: CASSLAWTEETQYF.